Below are 18 T cell receptor beta chains sequenced from a single sample in a study of cytomegalovirus exposure and HLA in healthy donors (dated by TCRdb to 2016 to 2017). The receptor library was made with the immunoSEQ multiplex PCR assay. For the multiplex PCR, a mixture combining 60 forward primers for TCR Vbeta segments and 13 reverse primers for TCR Jbeta segments was used. The source is immuneACCESS, and TCRdb retained only in-frame sequences with V and J called. Part of the clones is not carried over; for the studies checked, unresolved V genes explain less than half of this, and the remainder is unexplained. The sample includes 70,000 to 85,000 clones, with approximately 62% observed a single time. Of the sample, roughly 4.4% falls within the top ten clones. Sequenced sample: PBMCs. The receptor source for this set is a male donor in good health and CMV-seropositive.

The chain combines TRBV28 with TRBJ1-1; tentatively, D is TRBD1 (6 bases). The CDR3 extends over 16 amino acids. The germline V gene encodes CDR1 MDHEN and CDR2 SYDVKM. Between the trimmed V and J ends, which lost 6 bases and 3 bases, there was a span of 20 bases. CDR3 region: CASRAGALLGYTEAFF. For the CDR3, the DNA is TGTGCCAGCAGGGCGGGGGCCCTCCTCGGATACACTGAAGCTTTCTTT. The entire variable domain, with the rest obtained from reference TRBV28 and TRBJ1-1, is as follows: DVKVTQSSRYLVKRTGEKVFLECVQDMDHENMFWYRQDPGLGLRLIYFSYDVKMKEKGDIPEGYSVSREKKERFSLILESASTNQTSMYLCASRAGALLGYTEAFFGQGTRLTVV.

This chain links TRBV6-1 with TRBJ2-7; D might be TRBD2 (6 bases). The ends were cut back, 3 bases at V and 0 bases at J, with 21 bases in the middle. Germline V gene data show CDR1 as MNHNS and CDR2 as SASEGT. The CDR3 has 18 amino acids. The CDR3 DNA follows: TGTGCCAGCAGTGAGGGGTGGAGCGGCGGGACGAGCTCCTACGAGCAGTACTTC. Its translation is CASSEGWSGGTSSYEQYF.

The V and J genes are TRBV2 and TRBJ1-1; 8 bases fit TRBD1. J was trimmed by 5 bases and V by 6 bases; bases with no gene match: 8. CDR1 and CDR2 (germline): SNHLY, FYNNEI. The CDR3 has 14 amino acids. The CDR3 nucleotides read TGTGCCAGCAGGGACAGGGTGGAGGAGACTGAAGCTTTCTTT. Protein product: CASRDRVEETEAFF.

This chain joins TRBV20-1 and TRBJ2-1; no clear D. The CDR3 sequence is 11 residues long. V gave up 3 bases and J gave up 5 bases, with 5 bases separating them. Germline V CDR1 and CDR2: DFQATT, SNEGSKA (reference sequence). The CDR3 here is CSASTDNEQFF. For the CDR3, the DNA is TGCAGTGCTAGCACTGACAATGAGCAGTTCTTC.

This clone was detected once. The V call is TRBV5-6, the J call TRBJ1-2; 8 bases fit TRBD1. CDR1 and CDR2 (germline): SGHDT, YYEEEE. CDR3 length: 14 amino acids. Trimming took 4 bases from V and 5 from J; bases not matched to a gene: 7. The CDR3 bases are TGTGCCAGCAGCGCCGGGACAGGAAATTATGGCTACACCTTC. This sequence encodes CASSAGTGNYGYTF.

The V and J genes are TRBV27 and TRBJ2-5, with TRBD2 identical over 10 bases. Trimming took 6 bases from V and 4 from J; bases not matched to a gene: 8. In germline, CDR1 is MNHEY, CDR2 SMNVEV (reference sequence). The CDR3 is 15 amino acids. CDR3 loop: CASSLAGGRGETQYF. CDR3 sequence (DNA): TGTGCCAGCAGCTTAGCGGGAGGCCGAGGAGAGACCCAGTACTTC.

The chain is built from TRBV6-1 and TRBJ1-1; TRBD1 agrees at 7 bases. Germline V gives CDR1 MNHNS, CDR2 SASEGT. The V gene end was trimmed by 9 bases and the J gene end by 4 bases; junction bases not matched to a gene: 8. The CDR3 has 13 residues. CDR3 amino acids: CASETGPSTEAFF. CDR3 in DNA: TGTGCCAGTGAGACAGGGCCGAGCACTGAAGCTTTCTTT.

The chain recombines TRBV7-2 with TRBJ2-3; no reliable D call. CDR3 length: 12 amino acids. The germline gives CDR1 SGHTA, CDR2 FQGNSA. With 2 bases removed from V and 4 bases from J, the gap between germline ends came to 4 bases. CDR3 in amino acids: CASSLTSDTQYF. CDR3 nucleotide sequence: TGTGCCAGCAGCTTAACATCAGATACGCAGTATTTT.

There are many counts of this clone. The chain uses TRBV7-9 and TRBJ2-1, with 8 bases fitting TRBD1. Trimming cost V 5 bases and J 2 bases; bases outside gene matches: 5. The germline V gene has CDR1 SEHNR and CDR2 FQNEAQ (reference sequence). The length of the CDR3 is 15 residues. The CDR3 DNA follows: TGTGCCAGCAGCCAGGCAGGGGGCGCCTACAATGAGCAGTTCTTC. Amino acid sequence: CASSQAGGAYNEQFF.

The V and J genes are TRBV19 and TRBJ1-5; TRBD1 is a possible D gene (5 bases). V gave up 6 bases and J gave up 5 bases, with 17 bases separating them. CDR3 length: 15 amino acids. Looked up from germline, CDR1 is LNHDA and CDR2 is SQIVND (reference sequence). In nucleotides, the CDR3 is TGTGCCAGTAGGACCCTCTGGGGGGGGGATCAGCCCCAGCATTTT. Translation: CASRTLWGGDQPQHF.

This clone has just one count. In DNA form, the CDR3 reads TGCGCCAGCAGCTTGGCGGCAGGGGTGTACGAGCAGTACTTC. It specifies CASSLAAGVYEQYF. J is TRBJ2-7 and V is TRBV5-1, with D possibly TRBD1 on 6 matching bases. The germline V and J ends were trimmed by 0 bases and 4 bases, with 11 bases remaining between them. This CDR3 is built from 14 residues. CDR1 SGHRS and CDR2 YFSETQ come from the germline V gene.

The chain combines TRBV7-9 with TRBJ2-7; the D gene is possibly TRBD2 (6 bases). Trimming cost V 0 bases and J 5 bases, with 14 bases left between them. The CDR3 is 15 residues long. Germline CDR1 is SEHNR and CDR2 is FQNEAQ (reference sequence). CDR3 coding DNA: TGTGCCAGCAGCTTAGCAGGAGGGGCGCACGACGAGCAGTACTTC. Its protein is CASSLAGGAHDEQYF.

V usage is TRBV18 and J usage is TRBJ1-1, with 7 bases fitting TRBD1. The germline gives CDR1 KGHSH, CDR2 LQKENI. This CDR3 spans 17 amino acids. Trimming removed 3 bases from V and 0 bases from J; junction bases left unmatched: 10. The CDR3 loop reads CASSPLPGGSMNTEAFF. The CDR3 DNA reads as TGTGCCAGCTCACCCTTACCAGGGGGATCCATGAACACTGAAGCTTTCTTT.

The rearrangement links TRBV30 to TRBJ1-6, with D possibly being TRBD1 (5 bases). This CDR3 spans 14 amino acids. Per germline, CDR1 GTSNPN and CDR2 SVGIG (reference sequence). V shed 3 bases and J shed 12 bases, with 18 bases lying between them. The CDR3 spells CAWRLGGRTGPLHF. The CDR3 coding sequence is TGTGCCTGGAGACTGGGGGGACGGACTGGACCCCTCCACTTT.

The rearrangement uses TRBV5-8 and TRBJ2-1; 9 bases agree with TRBD2. The CDR3 is made up of 16 amino acids. V was clipped by 4 bases and J by 2 bases; unmatched bases: 7. Germline CDR1 reads SGHTS; CDR2 reads YDEGEE. The CDR3 protein is CASSRRRGGAYNEQFF. In DNA form, the CDR3 reads TGTGCCAGCAGCCGACGGCGCGGGGGGGCCTACAATGAGCAGTTCTTC.

V gene TRBV5-6 combines with J gene TRBJ2-7, with 9 bases identical to TRBD1. Germline V gene data show CDR1 as SGHDT and CDR2 as YYEEEE. CDR3 length equals 14 residues. V shed 6 bases and J 2 bases; nucleotides not matched to a gene: 6. As DNA, the CDR3 is TGTGCCAGCACCCCGGGGACAGGGACCTACGAGCAGTACTTC. This encodes CASTPGTGTYEQYF. Full variable domain (rest looked up from reference TRBV5-6 and TRBJ2-7): DAGVTQSPTHLIKTRGQQVTLRCSPKSGHDTVSWYQQALGQGPQFIFQYYEEEERQRGNFPDRFSGHQFPNYSSELNVNALLLGDSALYLCASTPGTGTYEQYFGPGTRLTVT.

This clone has just a few counts. The chain's CDR3 is CASTNRVEAFF. CDR3 DNA: TGTGCCAGCACTAACAGGGTCGAAGCTTTCTTT. V usage is TRBV6-5 and J usage is TRBJ1-1, with D possibly matching TRBD1 (6 bases). V was clipped by 7 bases and J by 8 bases, with 11 bases between them. In germline, CDR1 is MNHEY, CDR2 SVGAGI. The CDR3 is 11 amino acids.

The chain has TRBV7-9 and TRBJ2-3, with TRBD1 matching 9 bases. This CDR3 spans 17 amino acids. V was clipped by 5 bases and J by 3 bases; unmatched bases: 12. Germline-derived CDR1 and CDR2 are SEHNR and FQNEAQ (reference sequence). DNA of the CDR3: TGTGCCAGCAGCGACAGGGGGACGGGAGAACGGACAGATACGCAGTATTTT. Protein: CASSDRGTGERTDTQYF.